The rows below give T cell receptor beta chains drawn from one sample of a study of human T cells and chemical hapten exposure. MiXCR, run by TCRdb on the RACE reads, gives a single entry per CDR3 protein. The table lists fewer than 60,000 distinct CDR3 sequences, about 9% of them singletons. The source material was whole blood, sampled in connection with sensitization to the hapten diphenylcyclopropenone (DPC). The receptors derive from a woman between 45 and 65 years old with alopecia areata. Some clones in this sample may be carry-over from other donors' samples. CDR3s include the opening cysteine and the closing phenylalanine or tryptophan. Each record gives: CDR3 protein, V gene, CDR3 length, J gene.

CDR3aa: CATSGQGNTEAFF
v_gene: TRBV24-1
len: 13
j_gene: TRBJ1-1

CDR3aa: CASSRGGERAKNIQYF
v_gene: TRBV28
len: 16
j_gene: TRBJ2-4

CDR3aa: CSAHRVHNEQFF
v_gene: TRBV29-1
len: 12
j_gene: TRBJ2-1

CDR3aa: CSARLAGSSGELFF
v_gene: TRBV20-1
len: 14
j_gene: TRBJ2-2

CDR3aa: CASSLIAGPETQYF
v_gene: TRBV18
len: 14
j_gene: TRBJ2-5

CDR3aa: CASSLNGDRGVEQYF
v_gene: TRBV11-2
len: 15
j_gene: TRBJ2-7

CDR3aa: CASSFSSYNEQFF
v_gene: TRBV11-3
len: 13
j_gene: TRBJ2-1

CDR3aa: CATSRERTDTQYF
v_gene: TRBV15
len: 13
j_gene: TRBJ2-3

CDR3aa: CAWVPGYNEKLFF
v_gene: TRBV30
len: 13
j_gene: TRBJ1-4

CDR3aa: CASSQVSQGTYEQYF
v_gene: TRBV4-1
len: 15
j_gene: TRBJ2-7

CDR3aa: CASSRDPISDYNEQFF
v_gene: TRBV18
len: 16
j_gene: TRBJ2-1

CDR3aa: CASSQERGGGDEQFF
v_gene: TRBV4-1
len: 15
j_gene: TRBJ2-1

CDR3aa: CASSQEGGRSHYGYTF
v_gene: TRBV4-3
len: 16
j_gene: TRBJ1-2

CDR3aa: CASSQRLAVNEQFF
v_gene: TRBV6-2/TRBV6-3
len: 14
j_gene: TRBJ2-1

CDR3aa: CASPLNSGSSYNEQFF
v_gene: TRBV21-1
len: 16
j_gene: TRBJ2-1

CDR3aa: CASNPSSSYEQYF
v_gene: TRBV2
len: 13
j_gene: TRBJ2-7

CDR3aa: CASSPQRDPAYEQYF
v_gene: TRBV7-9
len: 15
j_gene: TRBJ2-7

CDR3aa: CASSFRDSSSYNEQFF
v_gene: TRBV7-2
len: 16
j_gene: TRBJ2-1

CDR3aa: CASTPWGGTNYGYTF
v_gene: TRBV5-1
len: 15
j_gene: TRBJ1-2

CDR3aa: CASSSPSRYGYTF
v_gene: TRBV28
len: 13
j_gene: TRBJ1-2

CDR3aa: CASSQRESSYEQYF
v_gene: TRBV14
len: 14
j_gene: TRBJ2-7

CDR3aa: CASRESGGDEQYF
v_gene: TRBV27
len: 13
j_gene: TRBJ2-7

CDR3aa: CASSQESLAYEQYF
v_gene: TRBV4-3
len: 14
j_gene: TRBJ2-7

CDR3aa: CASSRSGTSTGELFF
v_gene: TRBV7-7
len: 15
j_gene: TRBJ2-2